This T cell receptor (beta chain) derives from a study of cytomegalovirus exposure and HLA in healthy donors. TCRdb keeps only in-frame clones here, not all; method: immunoSEQ multiplex PCR. The table has hundreds of thousands of clones, more than 75% seen once. Study conclusions and caveats: The investigators catalogued 164 TCR beta chains as cytomegalovirus-associated.

Remarks on this clone: The antigen is not known.

Sequencing used PBMCs. The source of this sequence is a woman aged 18-30 years in good health and CMV-seropositive.

For the CDR3, the DNA is TGCGCCAGCAGCCCTGAGGGAGGGGGGCCCTATGGCTACACCTTC. Its protein product is CASSPEGGGPYGYTF. The J gene is TRBJ1-2, the V gene TRBV4-1; tentatively, D is TRBD1 (6 bases). Germline-derived CDR1 and CDR2 are MGHRA and YSYEKL. This CDR3 spans 15 amino acids. The V and J ends lost 4 bases and 4 bases respectively, with 16 bases between them.